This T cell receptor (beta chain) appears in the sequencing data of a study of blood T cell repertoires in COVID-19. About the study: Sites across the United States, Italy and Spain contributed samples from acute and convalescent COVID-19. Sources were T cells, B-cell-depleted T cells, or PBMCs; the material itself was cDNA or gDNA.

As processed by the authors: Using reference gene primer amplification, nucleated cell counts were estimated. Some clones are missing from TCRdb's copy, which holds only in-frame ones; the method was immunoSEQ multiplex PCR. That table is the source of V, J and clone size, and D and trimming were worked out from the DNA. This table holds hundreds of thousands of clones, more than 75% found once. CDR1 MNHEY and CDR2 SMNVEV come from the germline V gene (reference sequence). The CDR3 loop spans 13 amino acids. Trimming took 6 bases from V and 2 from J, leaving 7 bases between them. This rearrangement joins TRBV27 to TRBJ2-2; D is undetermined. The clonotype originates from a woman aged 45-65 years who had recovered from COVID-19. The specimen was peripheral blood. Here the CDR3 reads CASSLFNTGELFF. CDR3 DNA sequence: TGTGCCAGCAGCCTCTTTAACACCGGGGAGCTGTTTTTT.